This TCR beta chain was retrieved from a study of T cell responses to AZD1222 COVID-19 vaccine. Broader study findings: Donors in the cohort were predominantly white British and more often female, and clonal diversity was possibly underestimated. Targeting of unmutated variant regions was reportedly seen in nearly half of spike-specific TCRs.

This clone occurred a few times. Its antigen remains unknown. This table comes from immunoSEQ multiplex PCR, and its TCRdb copy is limited to in-frame clones, with some not included. This sample has 120,000 or so clones, with approximately 80% found just once. CDR1 is SQVTM, CDR2 ANQGSEA, per germline. The CDR3 is 14 amino acids. Unmatched junction bases numbered 7, after V lost 4 bases and J lost 2 bases. This clonotype was obtained from an adult who received the AZD1222 COVID-19 vaccine. V and J are TRBV29-1 and TRBJ2-7; 8 nucleotides align to TRBD2. The material was peripheral blood, obtained 28 days after the second AZD1222 dose. The CDR3 DNA reads as TGCAGCGTTGCTTCCCTAGCGGGTACCTACGAGCAGTACTTC. Encoded protein: CSVASLAGTYEQYF.